This record concerns one T cell receptor beta chain sequence. Its antigen is not identified. This specimen comes from a study of blood T cells in healthy people across ages. The CDR3 contains 13 residues. With 5 bases clipped from V and 2 bases from J, the junction kept 3 bases outside the gene matches. Germline V lookup: CDR1 DFQATT, CDR2 SNEGSKA (reference sequence). Study conclusions and caveats: Donor CMV infection status was unknown, possibly confounding age-related changes in expanded clonotypes.

Total RNA extracted from each sample amounted to at least 6 micrograms. A sample-barcoded 5' primer and a J-beta primer mix were used in a second PCR of roughly 7 to 11 cycles. TCRdb reanalysed the 5' RACE reads using MiXCR and keeps one entry per CDR3 protein. This table has more than 600,000 distinct CDR3 sequences, around 25% appearing once. The same sample was also used in a study of T cells of mothers and their children.

The specimen was blood. This TCR came from a boy aged 10-17 years in good health. The V and J genes are TRBV20-1 and TRBJ1-2, with 9 positions matching TRBD1. CDR3: CSAAGQGNYGYTF. The CDR3 DNA is TGCAGTGCTGCGGGACAGGGAAACTATGGCTACACCTTC.